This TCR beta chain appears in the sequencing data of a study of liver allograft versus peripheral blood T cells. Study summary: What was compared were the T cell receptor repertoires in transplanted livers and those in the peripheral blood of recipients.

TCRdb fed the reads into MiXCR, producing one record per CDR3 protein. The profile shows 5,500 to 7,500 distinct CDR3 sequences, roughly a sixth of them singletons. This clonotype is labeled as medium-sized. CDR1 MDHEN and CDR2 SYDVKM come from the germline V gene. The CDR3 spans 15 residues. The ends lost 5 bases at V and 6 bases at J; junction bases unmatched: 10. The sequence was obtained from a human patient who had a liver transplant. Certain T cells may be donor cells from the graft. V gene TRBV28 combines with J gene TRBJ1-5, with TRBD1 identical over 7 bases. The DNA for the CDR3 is TGTGCCAGCAGTGCGCTGACAGGGTCCAGTCAGCCCCAGCATTTT. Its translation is CASSALTGSSQPQHF.